This TCR beta chain was recorded in a study of beta chain features in type 1 diabetes. The study's findings and limits: The study found moderately but significantly shorter TCRB CDR3s in all four CD4+ subsets of Type 1 diabetes patients. Cells with high TCR expression could be over-represented when cDNA is sequenced.

Of note for this clone: What it binds is not known.

The investigators reverse transcribed all of the isolated RNA, so they sequenced expressed TCRB transcripts. TCRdb's copy holds only in-frame clones and misses some; the assay was immunoSEQ multiplex PCR. Of 300,000 to 400,000 clones in the sample, 8.5% to 10% were seen once. Germline CDR1 reads SGHRS; CDR2 reads YFSETQ. This CDR3 spans 17 amino acids. V lost 4 bases and J lost 4, with 21 bases in between. The genes are TRBV5-1 and TRBJ2-1; D uncertain. Material for sequencing was central memory CD4+ T cells from blood. This TCR came from a young man with type 1 diabetes. The CDR3 DNA reads as TGCGCCAGCAGCCTGGGTGTGAGCCCTAACCTATACAATGAGCAGTTCTTC. Protein sequence: CASSLGVSPNLYNEQFF.